These T cell receptor beta chains were read from a single sample in a study of CD8 T cells in Susac syndrome. TCRdb ran MiXCR on the immunoSEQ multiplex PCR reads and lists one entry per CDR3 protein. The table shows about 430,000 distinct CDR3 sequences, with 75% to 90% occurring only once. The sequenced sample consisted of CD8+ T cells from PBMCs. These receptors all stem from a human donor with multiple sclerosis. Each CDR3 is given with its conserved first and last residue. A D gene is named only where the DNA matches it firmly. Some rows have no size entry. The others give once, few or many, or a class for an expanded clone.

size: .; J: TRBJ1-5; D: TRBD1; V: TRBV30; CDR3: CAWSWQDRGYRQPQHF; DNA: TGTGCCTGGAGTTGGCAGGACAGGGGCTATCGTCAGCCCCAGCATTTT
size: .; J: TRBJ1-1; D: .; V: TRBV7-2; CDR3: CASSLITVLNTEAFF; DNA: TGTGCCAGCAGCTTAATCACCGTCCTGAACACTGAAGCTTTCTTT
size: .; J: TRBJ2-7; D: TRBD1; V: TRBV20-1; CDR3: CSAVRTGPAEQYF; DNA: TGCAGTGCTGTCCGGACAGGGCCGGCCGAGCAGTACTTC
size: .; J: TRBJ1-5; D: .; V: TRBV7-8; CDR3: CASSSPVGSNQPQHF; DNA: TGTGCCAGCAGCTCACCCGTTGGGAGCAATCAGCCCCAGCATTTT
size: .; J: TRBJ1-6; D: .; V: TRBV6-5; CDR3: CASSYSVGSPLHF; DNA: TGTGCCAGCAGTTACTCGGTTGGGTCACCCCTCCACTTT
size: few; J: TRBJ2-1; D: .; V: TRBV27; CDR3: CASSLGRYNEQFF; DNA: TGTGCCAGCAGTTTGGGGAGATACAATGAGCAGTTCTTC
size: .; J: TRBJ2-7; D: TRBD2; V: TRBV7-8; CDR3: CASSLGREENYEQYF; DNA: TGTGCCAGCAGCTTAGGGCGGGAGGAAAACTACGAGCAGTACTTC
size: .; J: TRBJ2-1; D: .; V: TRBV20-1; CDR3: CSAEEGNYNEQFF; DNA: TGCAGTGCGGAAGAGGGAAACTACAATGAGCAGTTCTTC
size: .; J: TRBJ2-3; D: TRBD1; V: TRBV27; CDR3: CASSLSEGTGDSSTDTQYF; DNA: TGTGCCAGCAGTTTATCGGAAGGGACAGGAGATTCTAGCACAGATACGCAGTATTTT
size: .; J: TRBJ2-2; D: .; V: TRBV4-1; CDR3: CASKYPGGNSAKSGELFF; DNA: TGCGCCAGTAAATATCCTGGGGGGAACTCTGCCAAGTCCGGGGAGCTGTTTTTT
size: .; J: TRBJ2-7; D: TRBD1; V: TRBV27; CDR3: CASRTTTRGGQVQDEQYF; DNA: TGTGCCAGCAGGACTACAACCCGGGGTGGACAGGTACAGGACGAGCAGTACTTC
size: .; J: TRBJ1-2; D: TRBD1; V: TRBV6-6; CDR3: CASSLTGGAGDTF; DNA: TGTGCCAGCAGTCTCACAGGGGGCGCGGGCGACACCTTC
size: .; J: TRBJ2-7; D: TRBD1; V: TRBV5-1; CDR3: CASSPGTGEDEQYF; DNA: TGCGCCAGCAGCCCCGGGACAGGGGAGGACGAGCAGTACTTC
size: .; J: TRBJ1-1; D: .; V: TRBV12-5; CDR3: CASVPGIGGGLMNTEAFF; DNA: TGTGCTAGTGTGCCAGGGATCGGGGGGGGCCTCATGAACACTGAAGCTTTCTTT
size: once; J: TRBJ1-3; D: .; V: TRBV4-2; CDR3: CASSQEDRYASGNTIYF; DNA: TGTGCCAGCAGCCAAGAAGACAGGTACGCCTCTGGAAACACCATATATTTT
size: once; J: TRBJ2-7; D: .; V: TRBV15; CDR3: CATSRGIAEIYEQYF; DNA: TGTGCCACCAGCAGAGGTATAGCGGAGATCTACGAGCAGTACTTC
size: .; J: TRBJ2-1; D: .; V: TRBV29-1; CDR3: CSVEGRGVDNEQFF; DNA: TGCAGCGTTGAGGGCAGGGGGGTGGACAATGAGCAGTTCTTC
size: .; J: TRBJ2-5; D: .; V: TRBV29-1; CDR3: CSVERRNQETQYF; DNA: TGCAGCGTTGAACGCCGGAACCAAGAGACCCAGTACTTC
size: .; J: TRBJ1-1; D: TRBD1; V: TRBV4-1; CDR3: CASSQEGQGLEAFF; DNA: TGCGCCAGCAGCCAAGAAGGACAGGGGCTAGAAGCTTTCTTT
size: .; J: TRBJ2-7; D: TRBD2; V: TRBV28; CDR3: CASSFVREDVYEQYF; DNA: TGTGCCAGCAGTTTCGTCCGGGAGGATGTCTACGAGCAGTACTTC
size: .; J: TRBJ2-3; D: .; V: TRBV4-1; CDR3: CASSFRGSTDTQYF; DNA: TGCGCCAGCAGCTTCAGGGGTAGCACAGATACGCAGTATTTT
size: .; J: TRBJ2-3; D: TRBD2; V: TRBV6-5; CDR3: CASSYRGLAGAPGTDTQYF; DNA: TGTGCCAGCAGTTATCGGGGACTAGCGGGGGCCCCGGGCACAGATACGCAGTATTTT
size: few; J: TRBJ1-1; D: TRBD1; V: TRBV19; CDR3: CASSRTGGGNTEAFF; DNA: TGTGCCAGTAGTCGGACAGGGGGCGGGAACACTGAAGCTTTCTTT
size: .; J: TRBJ2-3; D: TRBD2; V: TRBV5-4; CDR3: CASSFGGDTDTQYF; DNA: TGTGCCAGCAGCTTTGGGGGGGACACAGATACGCAGTATTTT
size: once; J: TRBJ2-3; D: .; V: TRBV29-1; CDR3: CSVEAGRSDTQYF; DNA: TGCAGCGTTGAAGCGGGGCGATCAGATACGCAGTATTTT
size: .; J: TRBJ1-2; D: .; V: TRBV27; CDR3: CASSFGTPHNYGYTF; DNA: TGTGCCAGCAGTTTCGGGACACCACATAACTATGGCTACACCTTC
size: .; J: TRBJ1-5; D: .; V: TRBV12-3/TRBV12-4; CDR3: CASTLTGQGYNQPQHF; DNA: TGTGCCAGCACCCTAACCGGGCAGGGCTACAATCAGCCCCAGCATTTT
size: .; J: TRBJ2-7; D: .; V: TRBV4-1; CDR3: CASSQDLGEQYF; DNA: TGTGCCAGCAGCCAAGATTTGGGGGAGCAGTACTTC
size: .; J: TRBJ1-5; D: .; V: TRBV27; CDR3: CASSLDPDQPQHF; DNA: TGTGCCAGCAGTTTAGACCCAGATCAGCCCCAGCATTTT
size: .; J: TRBJ2-5; D: TRBD2; V: TRBV20-1; CDR3: CSTHSGPGETQYF; DNA: TGCAGTACTCATAGCGGGCCTGGGGAGACCCAGTACTTC
size: .; J: TRBJ1-1; D: .; V: TRBV4-1; CDR3: CASSQISRGDTEAFF; DNA: TGCGCCAGCAGCCAAATCTCCCGGGGGGACACTGAAGCTTTCTTT
size: .; J: TRBJ2-7; D: TRBD1; V: TRBV5-1; CDR3: CASSSGQGVSDEQYF; DNA: TGCGCCAGCAGCTCCGGACAGGGAGTATCGGACGAGCAGTACTTC
size: .; J: TRBJ2-7; D: TRBD1; V: TRBV15; CDR3: CATSRDQTGGLNFQYF; DNA: TGTGCCACCAGCAGAGATCAGACAGGGGGCTTGAACTTTCAGTACTTC
size: .; J: TRBJ2-1; D: TRBD2; V: TRBV12-3/TRBV12-4; CDR3: CASSLALGGGGQFF; DNA: TGTGCCAGCAGTTTAGCGCTTGGTGGCGGGGGGCAGTTCTTC
size: .; J: TRBJ1-2; D: .; V: TRBV19; CDR3: CASSPHREWQDGYTF; DNA: TGTGCCAGTAGTCCCCACCGGGAGTGGCAAGATGGCTACACCTTC
size: .; J: TRBJ1-1; D: TRBD1; V: TRBV27; CDR3: CASSLSGQGVNTEAFF; DNA: TGTGCCAGCAGTTTATCGGGACAGGGGGTAAACACTGAAGCTTTCTTT
size: .; J: TRBJ2-3; D: .; V: TRBV4-1; CDR3: CASSQVVQVTPDTQYF; DNA: TGCGCCAGCAGCCAAGTCGTACAAGTAACCCCCGATACGCAGTATTTT
size: .; J: TRBJ1-4; D: .; V: TRBV19; CDR3: CASSGVATNEKLFF; DNA: TGTGCCAGTAGTGGAGTTGCAACTAATGAAAAACTGTTTTTT
size: .; J: TRBJ2-7; D: TRBD2; V: TRBV20-1; CDR3: CSARGLAPSRVYEQYF; DNA: TGCAGTGCTAGGGGACTAGCGCCATCGAGGGTCTACGAGCAGTACTTC
size: .; J: TRBJ2-1; D: TRBD2; V: TRBV29-1; CDR3: CSSLGSGSYNEQFF; DNA: TGCAGCTCCCTGGGTAGCGGGTCCTACAATGAGCAGTTCTTC
size: .; J: TRBJ1-1; D: TRBD1; V: TRBV7-3; CDR3: CASRETGGHTEAFF; DNA: TGTGCCAGCAGAGAGACAGGGGGCCACACTGAAGCTTTCTTT
size: .; J: TRBJ1-1; D: TRBD1; V: TRBV4-1; CDR3: CASSRLGQEAFF; DNA: TGCGCCAGCAGCCGGTTGGGACAGGAAGCTTTCTTT
size: .; J: TRBJ2-5; D: TRBD2; V: TRBV7-6; CDR3: CASSPLGAGGLTGETQYF; DNA: TGTGCCAGCAGCCCTCTGGGGGCGGGAGGACTAACAGGGGAGACCCAGTACTTC
size: .; J: TRBJ2-5; D: .; V: TRBV29-1; CDR3: CSVDVTAQETQYF; DNA: TGCAGCGTTGACGTGACTGCACAAGAGACCCAGTACTTC
size: .; J: TRBJ1-5; D: .; V: TRBV7-9; CDR3: CASSRDDRVGGNQPQHF; DNA: TGTGCCAGCAGCAGGGACGACCGGGTGGGAGGCAATCAGCCCCAGCATTTT
size: few; J: TRBJ2-7; D: TRBD2; V: TRBV12-3/TRBV12-4; CDR3: CASSFGLAGVEQYF; DNA: TGTGCCAGCAGTTTTGGGCTAGCGGGGGTCGAGCAGTACTTC
size: .; J: TRBJ1-1; D: .; V: TRBV6-5; CDR3: CASSYSSLSNTEAFF; DNA: TGTGCCAGCAGTTACTCGTCGCTCTCGAACACTGAAGCTTTCTTT